This record concerns one T cell receptor (beta chain) sequence. The data stem from a study of T-cell memory formation after mild COVID-19. The V gene's germline CDR1 is DFQATT and CDR2 SNEGSKA (reference sequence). V lost 0 bases, J lost 4 bases, and 16 bases stayed unmatched. The CDR3 loop spans 18 amino acids. From the 5' RACE reads, TCRdb called clonotypes with MiXCR, one entry per CDR3 protein. Of about 470,000 distinct CDR3 sequences in the sample, around a quarter were seen once. Specimen: PBMCs or a T cell subset sorted from them (not recorded which). The TCR sequence derives from an adult woman who had mild COVID-19 (a few samples of this study predate the infection). Cell type and time point are not known. This chain links TRBV20-1 with TRBJ2-3, with 7 bases matching TRBD2. The CDR3 sequence is CSARDTFVVGEGSDTQYF. Here the CDR3 DNA reads TGCAGTGCTAGAGATACCTTTGTAGTGGGGGAGGGCTCAGATACGCAGTATTTT.